Following are 17 T cell receptor beta chains from one sample sequenced in a study of CXCR3-negative and CXCR3-positive naive CD8 T cells. For these TCRs, the target antigens are not known. UMI-labeled 5' RACE TRB cDNA libraries were prepared from the cells. Reprocessing the 5' RACE reads, TCRdb reports a single entry for every CDR3 protein and omits DNA. The sample shows roughly 120,000 distinct CDR3 sequences, and 0.5% to 0.6% sits with its ten largest clones. Overall study findings and caveats: CXCR3-negative naive cells had less hydrophobic TRB CDR3s than did CXCR3-positive naive cells.

Sequenced material: naive CXCR3+ CD8+ T cells from blood. Indicated subset: CD45RO-CCR7+CD27+CD95- naive CD8+ T cells expressing CXCR3 (TNR3+). The receptors were sampled from a human donor in good health. Some clones in this sample may be carry-over from other donors' samples.

The chain is built from TRBV20-1 and TRBJ1-5; TCRdb calls TRBD1, which cannot be checked without DNA. Germline lookup yields CDR1 DFQATT and CDR2 SNEGSKA (reference sequence). This CDR3 is 16 amino acids long. CDR3: CSAMPPPGQGLKPQHF.

The chain recombines TRBV10-3 with TRBJ2-5; TCRdb returns TRBD2, unconfirmable since there is no DNA. Germline V gene data show CDR1 as ENHRY and CDR2 as SYGVKD. There are 18 residues in the CDR3. The chain's CDR3 is CAISTLRVSGGAQETQYF.

The V gene is TRBV11-2, the J gene TRBJ2-5; TCRdb's assignment of TRBD2 cannot be checked, as there is no DNA. This CDR3 is built from 19 residues. Germline V CDR1 and CDR2: SGHAT, FQNNGV. CDR3 protein: CASSLDSMPRLAGQETQYF.

The chain recombines TRBV20-1 with TRBJ2-7; TCRdb proposes TRBD1, but this gene call is untestable without DNA. Germline loops: CDR1 DFQATT, CDR2 SNEGSKA (reference sequence). The CDR3 loop spans 14 amino acids. CDR3 sequence reads: CSARDRDTTYEQYF.

V usage is TRBV9 and J usage is TRBJ2-7; TCRdb returns TRBD1, unconfirmable since there is no DNA. This CDR3 region has 13 residues. Germline CDR1 is SGDLS and CDR2 is YYNGEE. The CDR3 region is CASSVETAYEQCF. Based on the CDR3 plus reference TRBV9 and TRBJ2-7, the full variable domain is DSGVTQTPKHLITATGQRVTLRCSPRSGDLSVYWYQQSLDQGLQFLIQYYNGEERAKGNILERFSAQQFPDLHSELNLSSLELGDSALYFCASSVETAYEQCFGPGTRLTVT.

The chain couples TRBV5-5 to TRBJ2-2; TCRdb calls TRBD1, which cannot be checked without DNA. The CDR3 sequence is 15 residues long. CDR1 is SGHKS and CDR2 is YYEKEE in the germline V gene (reference sequence). The CDR3 reads CASSLISGSGGELFF.

The genes are TRBV5-6 and TRBJ2-2; as DNA is missing, the TRBD1 call by TCRdb cannot be tested. This CDR3 contains 16 residues. From germline, CDR1 is SGHDT and CDR2 YYEEEE. CDR3 amino acids: CASSLSFRGSSGELFF.

The rearrangement joins TRBV7-9 to TRBJ1-4. Germline V lookup: CDR1 SEHNR, CDR2 FQNEAQ (reference sequence). The CDR3 loop spans 14 amino acids. The CDR3 region is CASSSVGEEEKLFF.

This CDR3 is CASSPRGGAGNPSEAFF. V is TRBV19 and J is TRBJ1-1; the TRBD1 assignment by TCRdb is unverifiable without DNA. CDR3 length: 17 residues. CDR1 is LNHDA and CDR2 is SQIVND in the germline V gene (reference sequence).

The genes are TRBV29-1 and TRBJ2-7; TCRdb outputs TRBD1, but without DNA this stays unchecked. Germline CDR1 is SQVTM and CDR2 is ANQGSEA. The CDR3 is made up of 13 amino acids. The CDR3 here is CSVGDRVLYEQYF.

The genes are TRBV27 and TRBJ2-7. The CDR3 consists of 14 residues. Germline V lookup: CDR1 MNHEY, CDR2 SMNVEV (reference sequence). This CDR3 reads CASSLSGDYYEQYF.

CDR3 amino acids: CASGRDGSYEQYF. The chain links TRBV28 to TRBJ2-7; TCRdb gives TRBD1 as the D gene, but with no DNA this cannot be confirmed. CDR1 and CDR2 from the germline V gene are MDHEN and SYDVKM. CDR3 length equals 13 residues.

V gene TRBV7-9 combines with J gene TRBJ2-7; the TCRdb call, TRBD2, lacks DNA for checking. The CDR3 has 14 residues. The germline CDR1 and CDR2 sequences are SEHNR and FQNEAQ (reference sequence). The CDR3 is CASSYGTAVYEQYF.

The chain employs TRBV10-1 and TRBJ2-3; with no DNA, the TCRdb D assignment of TRBD1 cannot be verified. The germline gives CDR1 WNHNN, CDR2 SYGVQD (reference sequence). The CDR3 covers 13 residues. CDR3: CASSESPGDTQYF.

The chain uses TRBV7-9 and TRBJ2-7; TCRdb outputs TRBD1, but without DNA this stays unchecked. CDR1 is SEHNR and CDR2 is FQNEAQ in the germline V gene (reference sequence). The CDR3 contains 14 residues. CDR3 sequence reads: CASSHRDSSYEQYF.

This clonotype is labeled medium-sized based on frequency. The gene calls are TRBV21-1 and TRBJ1-5; as DNA is missing, the TRBD1 call by TCRdb cannot be tested. TRBV21-1 is described as a pseudogene. The CDR3 has 15 residues. CDR3 in amino acids: CASSNKGGNNQPQHF.

The chain links TRBV12-3 or TRBV12-4 to TRBJ1-2. CDR3 length equals 11 residues. The chain's CDR3 is CASSFEDGYTF.